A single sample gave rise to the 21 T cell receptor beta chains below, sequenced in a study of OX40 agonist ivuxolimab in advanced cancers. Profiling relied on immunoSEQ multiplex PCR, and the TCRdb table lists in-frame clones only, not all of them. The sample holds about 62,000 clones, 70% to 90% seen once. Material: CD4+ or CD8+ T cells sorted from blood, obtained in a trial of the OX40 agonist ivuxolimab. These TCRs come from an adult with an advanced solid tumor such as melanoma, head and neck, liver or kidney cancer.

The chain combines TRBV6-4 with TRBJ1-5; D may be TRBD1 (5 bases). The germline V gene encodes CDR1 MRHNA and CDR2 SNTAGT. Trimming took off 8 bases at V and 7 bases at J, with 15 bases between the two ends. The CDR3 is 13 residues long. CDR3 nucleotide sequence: TGTGCCAGCTCCCCAGGGCCATACCAGCCCCAGCATTTT. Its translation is CASSPGPYQPQHF.

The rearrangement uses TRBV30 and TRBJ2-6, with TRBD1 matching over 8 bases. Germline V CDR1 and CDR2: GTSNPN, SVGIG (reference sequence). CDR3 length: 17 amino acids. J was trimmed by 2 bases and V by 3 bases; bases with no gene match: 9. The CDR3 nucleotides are TGTGCCTGGAGCGTGACAGGGGTCCTCACTGGGGCCAACGTCCTGACTTTC. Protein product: CAWSVTGVLTGANVLTF. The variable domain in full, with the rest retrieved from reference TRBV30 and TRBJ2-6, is SQTIHQWPATLVQPVGSPLSLECTVEGTSNPNLYWYRQAAGRGLQLLFYSVGIGQISSEVPQNLSASRPQDRQFILSSKKLLLSDSGFYLCAWSVTGVLTGANVLTFGAGSRLTVL.

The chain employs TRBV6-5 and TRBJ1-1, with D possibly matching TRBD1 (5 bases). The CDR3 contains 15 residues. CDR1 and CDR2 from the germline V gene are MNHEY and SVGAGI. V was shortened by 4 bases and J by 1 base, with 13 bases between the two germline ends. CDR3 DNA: TGTGCCAGCAGTTTCGACAGCTCCCGGAACACTGAAGCTTTCTTT. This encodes CASSFDSSRNTEAFF.

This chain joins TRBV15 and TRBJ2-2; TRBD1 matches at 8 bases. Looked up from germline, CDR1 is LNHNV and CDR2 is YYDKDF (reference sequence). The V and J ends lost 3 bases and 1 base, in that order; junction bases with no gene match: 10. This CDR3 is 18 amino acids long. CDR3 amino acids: CATSSQSGTGVNTGELFF. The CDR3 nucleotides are TGTGCCACCAGCAGCCAATCCGGGACAGGTGTGAACACCGGGGAGCTGTTTTTT.

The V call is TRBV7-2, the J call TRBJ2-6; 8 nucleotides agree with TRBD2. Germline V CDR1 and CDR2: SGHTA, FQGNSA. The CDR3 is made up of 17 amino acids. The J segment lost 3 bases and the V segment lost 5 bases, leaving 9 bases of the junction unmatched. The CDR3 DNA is TGTGCCAGCAGCCCAACATCGGGGGGGCTTGGGGCCAACGTCCTGACTTTC. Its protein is CASSPTSGGLGANVLTF.

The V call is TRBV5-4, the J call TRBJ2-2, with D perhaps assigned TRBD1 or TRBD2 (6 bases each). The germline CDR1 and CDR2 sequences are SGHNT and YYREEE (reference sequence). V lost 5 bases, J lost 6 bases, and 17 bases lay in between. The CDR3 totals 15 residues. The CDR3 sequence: CASSLGGSNAGELFF. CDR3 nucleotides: TGTGCCAGCAGTCTCGGGGGCTCTAATGCCGGGGAGCTGTTTTTT.

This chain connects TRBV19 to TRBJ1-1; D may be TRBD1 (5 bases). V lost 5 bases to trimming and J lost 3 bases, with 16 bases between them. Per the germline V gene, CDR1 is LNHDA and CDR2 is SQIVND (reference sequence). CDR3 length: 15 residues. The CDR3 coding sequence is TGTGCCAGTAGTCCAGACCAGGGATGGGACACTGAAGCTTTCTTT. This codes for CASSPDQGWDTEAFF. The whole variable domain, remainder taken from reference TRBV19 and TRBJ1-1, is DGGITQSPKYLFRKEGQNVTLSCEQNLNHDAMYWYRQDPGQGLRLIYYSQIVNDFQKGDIAEGYSVSREKKESFPLTVTSAQKNPTAFYLCASSPDQGWDTEAFFGQGTRLTVV.

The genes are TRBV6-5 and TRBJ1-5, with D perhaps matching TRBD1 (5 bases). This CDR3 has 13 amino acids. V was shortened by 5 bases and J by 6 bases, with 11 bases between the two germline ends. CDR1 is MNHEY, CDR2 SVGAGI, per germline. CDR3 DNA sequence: TGTGCCAGCAGTCTCAGGGAAGGTCAGCCCCAGCATTTT. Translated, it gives CASSLREGQPQHF.

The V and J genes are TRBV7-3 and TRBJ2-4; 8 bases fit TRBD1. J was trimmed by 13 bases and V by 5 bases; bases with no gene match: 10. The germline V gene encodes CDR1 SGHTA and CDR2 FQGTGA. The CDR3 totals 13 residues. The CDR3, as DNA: TGTGCCAGCAGCCCCATGGGACAGGCCGAACAGTACTTC. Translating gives CASSPMGQAEQYF.

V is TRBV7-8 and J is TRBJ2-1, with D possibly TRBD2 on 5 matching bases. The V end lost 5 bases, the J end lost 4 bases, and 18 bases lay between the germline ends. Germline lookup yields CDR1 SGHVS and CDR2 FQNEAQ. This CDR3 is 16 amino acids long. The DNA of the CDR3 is TGTGCCAGCAGCATCCACCGGGATCCGTTGTACAATGAGCAGTTCTTC. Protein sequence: CASSIHRDPLYNEQFF. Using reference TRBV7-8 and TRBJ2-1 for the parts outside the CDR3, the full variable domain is GAGVSQSPRYKVAKRGQDVALRCDPISGHVSLFWYQQALGQGPEFLTYFQNEAQLDKSGLPSDRFFAERPEGSVSTLKIQRTQQEDSAVYLCASSIHRDPLYNEQFFGPGTRLTVL.

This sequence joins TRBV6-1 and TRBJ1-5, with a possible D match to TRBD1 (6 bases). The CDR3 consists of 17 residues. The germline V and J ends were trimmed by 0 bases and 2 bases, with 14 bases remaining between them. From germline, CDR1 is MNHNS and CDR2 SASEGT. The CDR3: CASSEAWGKGGNQPQHF. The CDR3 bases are TGTGCCAGCAGTGAAGCGTGGGGGAAGGGGGGCAATCAGCCCCAGCATTTT.

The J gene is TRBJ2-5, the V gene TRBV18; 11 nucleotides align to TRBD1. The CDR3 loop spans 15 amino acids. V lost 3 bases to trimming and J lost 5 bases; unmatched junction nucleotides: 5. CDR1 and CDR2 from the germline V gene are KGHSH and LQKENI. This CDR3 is CASSPRTGGLETQYF. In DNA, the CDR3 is TGTGCCAGCTCACCGCGGACAGGGGGCTTGGAGACCCAGTACTTC.

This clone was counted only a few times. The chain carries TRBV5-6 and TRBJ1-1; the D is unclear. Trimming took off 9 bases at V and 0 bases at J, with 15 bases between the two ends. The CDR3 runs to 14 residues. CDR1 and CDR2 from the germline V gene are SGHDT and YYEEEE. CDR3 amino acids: CATRRWGLNTEAFF. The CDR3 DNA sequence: TGTGCCACCCGGAGGTGGGGATTGAACACTGAAGCTTTCTTT.

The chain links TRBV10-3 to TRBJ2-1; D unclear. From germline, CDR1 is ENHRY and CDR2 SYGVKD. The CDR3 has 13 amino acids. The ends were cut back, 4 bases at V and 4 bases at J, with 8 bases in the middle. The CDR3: CAISVIAYNEQFF. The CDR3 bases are TGTGCCATCAGTGTGATTGCGTACAATGAGCAGTTCTTC.

The CDR3 protein is CASRGTVQETQYF. The CDR3 nucleotides read TGTGCCAGCAGAGGGACAGTTCAAGAGACCCAGTACTTC. This chain links TRBV2 with TRBJ2-5; 7 positions match TRBD1. Germline V CDR1 and CDR2: SNHLY, FYNNEI. This CDR3 is 13 amino acids long. After removal of 6 bases from V and 2 bases from J, the junction contained 3 bases not matched to a gene. The variable domain in full, with the rest retrieved from reference TRBV2 and TRBJ2-5, is EPEVTQTPSHQVTQMGQEVILRCVPISNHLYFYWYRQILGQKVEFLVSFYNNEISEKSEIFDDQFSVERPDGSNFTLKIRSTKLEDSAMYFCASRGTVQETQYFGPGTRLLVL.

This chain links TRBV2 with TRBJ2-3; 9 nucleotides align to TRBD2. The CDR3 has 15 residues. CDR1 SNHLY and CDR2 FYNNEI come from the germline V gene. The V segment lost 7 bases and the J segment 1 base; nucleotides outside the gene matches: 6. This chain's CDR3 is CASNAASGGTDTQYF. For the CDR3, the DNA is TGTGCCAGCAACGCAGCTAGCGGGGGCACAGATACGCAGTATTTT.

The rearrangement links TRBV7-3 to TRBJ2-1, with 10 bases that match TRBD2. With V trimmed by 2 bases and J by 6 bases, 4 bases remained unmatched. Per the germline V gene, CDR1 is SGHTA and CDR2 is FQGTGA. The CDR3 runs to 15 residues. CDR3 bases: TGTGCCAGCAGCTTACTAGCGGGGGAAGGCAATGAGCAGTTCTTC. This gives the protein CASSLLAGEGNEQFF.

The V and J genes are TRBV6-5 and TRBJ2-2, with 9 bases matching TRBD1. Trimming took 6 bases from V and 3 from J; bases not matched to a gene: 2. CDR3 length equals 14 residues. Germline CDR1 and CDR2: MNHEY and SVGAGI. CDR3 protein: CASSRTGDTGELFF. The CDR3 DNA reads TGTGCCAGCAGCCGGACAGGGGACACCGGGGAGCTGTTTTTT.

CDR3 region: CASSLGTSEMGQYF. DNA for the CDR3: TGTGCCAGCAGCTTAGGGACTAGCGAGATGGGGCAGTACTTC. The rearrangement joins TRBV7-9 to TRBJ2-7, with 9 positions matching TRBD2. The V gene's germline CDR1 is SEHNR and CDR2 FQNEAQ (reference sequence). The CDR3 sequence is 14 residues long. V shed 1 base, J shed 9 bases, and the junction held 7 bases outside the gene matches.

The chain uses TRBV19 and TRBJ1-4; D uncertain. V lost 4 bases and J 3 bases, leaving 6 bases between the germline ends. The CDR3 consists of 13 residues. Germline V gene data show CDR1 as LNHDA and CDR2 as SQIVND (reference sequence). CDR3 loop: CASSRRPNEKLFF. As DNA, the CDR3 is TGTGCCAGTAGTAGAAGGCCTAATGAAAAACTGTTTTTT.

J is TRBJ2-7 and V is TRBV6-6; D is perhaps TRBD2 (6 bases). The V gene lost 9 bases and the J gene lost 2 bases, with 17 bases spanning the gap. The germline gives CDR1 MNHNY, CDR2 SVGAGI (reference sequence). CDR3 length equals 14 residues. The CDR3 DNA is TGTGCCAGTACCTCGGAGGGACGCACCTACGAGCAGTACTTC. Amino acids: CASTSEGRTYEQYF.